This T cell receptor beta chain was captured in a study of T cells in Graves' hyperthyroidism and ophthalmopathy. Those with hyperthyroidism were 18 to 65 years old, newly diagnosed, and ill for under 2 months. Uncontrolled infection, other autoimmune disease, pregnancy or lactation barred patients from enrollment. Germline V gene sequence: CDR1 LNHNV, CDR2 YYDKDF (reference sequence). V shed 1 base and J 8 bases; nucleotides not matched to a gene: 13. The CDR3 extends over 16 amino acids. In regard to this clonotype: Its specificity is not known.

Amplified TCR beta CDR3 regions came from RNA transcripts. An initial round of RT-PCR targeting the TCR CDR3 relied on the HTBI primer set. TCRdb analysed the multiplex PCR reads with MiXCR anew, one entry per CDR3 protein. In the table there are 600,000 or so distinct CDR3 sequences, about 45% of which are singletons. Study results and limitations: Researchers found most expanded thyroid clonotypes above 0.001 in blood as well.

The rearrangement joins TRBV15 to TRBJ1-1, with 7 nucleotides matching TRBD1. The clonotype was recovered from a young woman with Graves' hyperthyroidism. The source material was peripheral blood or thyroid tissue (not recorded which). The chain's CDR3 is CATSRGGGGHPGEAFF. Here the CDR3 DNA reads TGTGCCACCAGCAGAGGGGGAGGGGGCCACCCGGGGGAAGCTTTCTTT.